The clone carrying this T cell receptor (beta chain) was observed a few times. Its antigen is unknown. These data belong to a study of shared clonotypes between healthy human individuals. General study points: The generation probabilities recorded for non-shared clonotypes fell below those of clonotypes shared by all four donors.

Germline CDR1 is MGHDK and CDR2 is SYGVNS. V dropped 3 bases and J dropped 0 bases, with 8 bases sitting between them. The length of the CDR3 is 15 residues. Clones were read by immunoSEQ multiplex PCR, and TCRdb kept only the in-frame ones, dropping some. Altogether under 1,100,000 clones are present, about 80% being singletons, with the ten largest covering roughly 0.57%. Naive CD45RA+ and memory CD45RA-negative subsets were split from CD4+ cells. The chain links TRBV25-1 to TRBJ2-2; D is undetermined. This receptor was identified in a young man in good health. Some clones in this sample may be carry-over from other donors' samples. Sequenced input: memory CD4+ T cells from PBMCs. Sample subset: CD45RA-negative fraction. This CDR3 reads CASSEARANTGELFF. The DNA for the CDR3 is TGTGCCAGCAGTGAGGCAAGGGCGAACACCGGGGAGCTGTTTTTT.